A single sample gave rise to the 16 T cell receptor beta chains below, sequenced in a study of type 1 regulatory T cells. Their cognate antigens are unknown. In TCRdb, the reads were re-called with MiXCR into one record per CDR3 protein. In the table there are tens of thousands of distinct CDR3 sequences, about a fifth of which are singletons. Points from the study as a whole: Compared with non-Tr1 cells, Tr1 cells showed a narrower TCR repertoire.

What was sequenced was cultured type 1 regulatory T (Tr1) cells, either the whole culture or a sorted fraction (not recorded which). All receptors come from a human donor in good health.

The chain joins TRBV24-1 to TRBJ2-7; possibly TRBD1 for D (5 bases). V lost 3 bases to trimming and J lost 3 bases, with 8 bases between them. This CDR3 contains 13 residues. CDR1 is KGHDR and CDR2 is SFDVKD in the germline V gene. The DNA of the CDR3 is TGTGCCACCAGTGATACACAGGTCTACGAGCAGTACTTC. Translation: CATSDTQVYEQYF.

The J gene is TRBJ2-3, the V gene TRBV20-1; TRBD2 matches at 14 bases. This CDR3 has 15 amino acids. The germline V gene has CDR1 DFQATT and CDR2 SNEGSKA (reference sequence). Trimming cost V 0 bases and J 8 bases; bases outside gene matches: 4. DNA of the CDR3: TGCAGTGCTAGAGATCCGGGACTAGCGGGAGCTACGCAGTATTTT. Protein sequence: CSARDPGLAGATQYF.

This clonotype was recorded a few times. V is TRBV7-2 and J is TRBJ2-2; 10 positions match TRBD2. The CDR3 totals 17 residues. Germline trimming cut 2 bases from V and 4 bases from J; bases unmatched to any gene: 7. Germline values: CDR1 SGHTA, CDR2 FQGNSA. The CDR3 DNA follows: TGTGCCAGCAGCTTATCTAGCGGGAGTGCAGGCACCGGGGAGCTGTTTTTT. The encoded protein is CASSLSSGSAGTGELFF.

This chain joins TRBV5-1 and TRBJ2-1; possible D gene TRBD2, 6 bases. From germline, CDR1 is SGHRS and CDR2 YFSETQ. With 7 bases removed from V and 4 bases from J, the gap between germline ends came to 12 bases. The CDR3 has 13 amino acids. The DNA of the CDR3 is TGCGCCAGCCAGGGAGGTCGGTACAATGAGCAGTTCTTC. Translated: CASQGGRYNEQFF.

Regarding this clonotype: One end of the junction does not line up with germline, which may come from a read error. The CDR3: CAGSYQQGAHGYTF. The CDR3 DNA is TGTGCCGGCAGCTACCAACAGGGGGCGCATGGCTACACCTTC. The V call is TRBV3-1, the J call TRBJ1-2, with TRBD1 identical over 9 bases. The CDR3 covers 14 residues. Germline CDR1 LGHDT, CDR2 YNNKEL (reference sequence). Using reference TRBV3-1 and TRBJ1-2 for the parts outside the CDR3, the full variable domain is DTAVSQTPKYLVTQMGNDKSIKCEQNLGHDTMYWYKQDSKKFLKIMFSYNNKELIINETVPNRFSPKSPDKAHLNLHINSLELGDSAVYFCAGSYQQGAHGYTFGSGTRLTVV.

This rearrangement joins TRBV12-3 or TRBV12-4 to TRBJ2-7, with TRBD1 as a possible D gene (5 bases). V lost 4 bases and J lost 6, with 16 bases in between. The CDR3 covers 14 residues. The CDR3 nucleotides are TGTGCCAGCAGTTATGGACAACAGGTACGCGAGCAGTACTTC. This translates into CASSYGQQVREQYF.

With respect to this clonotype: Given the absence of the conserved phenylalanine or tryptophan at the CDR3 end, a read error is likely. The chain uses TRBV20-1 and TRBJ2-4, with 10 bases fitting TRBD2. After removal of 5 bases from V and 0 bases from J, the junction contained 4 bases not matched to a gene. Germline lookup yields CDR1 DFQATT and CDR2 SNEGSKA (reference sequence). This CDR3 comprises 15 residues. CDR3 DNA: TGCAGTGCTCGACTAGCGGGCATAGCCAAAAACATTCAGTACCTC. It is translated as CSARLAGIAKNIQYL.

This clonotype was observed a few times. The V call is TRBV18, the J call TRBJ2-7; D gene uncertain. V lost 2 bases to trimming and J lost 0 bases, with 5 bases between them. The CDR3 spans 13 residues. Germline-derived CDR1 and CDR2 are KGHSH and LQKENI. The CDR3 sequence is CASSPGFSYEQYF. CDR3 nucleotides: TGTGCCAGCTCACCAGGATTCTCCTACGAGCAGTACTTC. Supplemented by reference TRBV18 and TRBJ2-7, the full variable domain reads NAGVMQNPRHLVRRRGQEARLRCSPMKGHSHVYWYRQLPEEGLKFMVYLQKENIIDESGMPKERFSAEFPKEGPSILRIQQVVRGDSAAYFCASSPGFSYEQYFGPGTRLTVT.

On this clonotype: A read error may produce the germline difference seen at one junction end. The chain combines TRBV5-1 with TRBJ2-7; no firm D call. CDR1 is SGHRS and CDR2 is YFSETQ in the germline V gene. The CDR3 extends over 15 amino acids. The CDR3 bases are TGCGCCAGCAGCCAAATCCACGGTCTCTCCTACGGGCAGTACTTC. It encodes CASSQIHGLSYGQYF.

DNA of the CDR3: TGTGCCAGCAGCTTATACGGCCCCTCCTACGAGCAGTACTTC. Translating gives CASSLYGPSYEQYF. This rearrangement joins TRBV7-8 to TRBJ2-7; D is unclear. The V end was cut by 2 bases, the J end by 0 bases, with 8 bases between. The length of the CDR3 is 14 residues. Germline V gene lookup returns CDR1 SGHVS and CDR2 FQNEAQ.

The rearrangement uses TRBV19 and TRBJ1-2; the match to TRBD1 covers 7 bases. CDR1 and CDR2 (germline): LNHDA, SQIVND (reference sequence). This CDR3 has 15 amino acids. The ends lost 5 bases at V and 4 bases at J; junction bases unmatched: 10. CDR3 coding DNA: TGTGCCAGTAGTCAGATACGACAGGGCGGCTATGGCTACACCTTC. Translating gives CASSQIRQGGYGYTF.

This CDR3 reads CATSDYTSSGSRYVQETQYF. The CDR3 region has the DNA TGTGCCACCAGTGATTATACATCTAGCGGGAGCCGCTACGTCCAAGAGACCCAGTACTTC. V gene TRBV24-1 combines with J gene TRBJ2-5; the match to TRBD2 covers 10 bases. CDR3 length equals 20 residues. V dropped 2 bases and J dropped 1; count of bases not matched to a gene: 15. Per the germline V gene, CDR1 is KGHDR and CDR2 is SFDVKD.

The chain employs TRBV29-1 and TRBJ2-7; D gene uncertain. CDR3 length equals 13 residues. Germline CDR1 SQVTM, CDR2 ANQGSEA. Trimming removed 7 bases at V and 0 bases at J, with 13 bases between. CDR3 loop: CSASGSYSYEQYF. The DNA for the CDR3 is TGCAGCGCCTCCGGGTCCTACTCCTACGAGCAGTACTTC.

This chain connects TRBV20-1 to TRBJ2-5; 9 bases line up with TRBD2. Unmatched junction bases numbered 4, after V lost 0 bases and J lost 5 bases. This CDR3 region has 14 residues. Germline assignment: CDR1 DFQATT and CDR2 SNEGSKA (reference sequence). The CDR3, as DNA: TGCAGTGCTAGAGACGGGGCGGGAGGGGAGACCCAGTACTTC. Translating it yields CSARDGAGGETQYF.

This clonotype was detected a few times. The rearrangement uses TRBV7-2 and TRBJ2-7, with a possible D match to TRBD1 (6 bases). This CDR3 is built from 14 residues. The V gene lost 5 bases and the J gene lost 1 base, with 12 bases spanning the gap. Looked up from germline, CDR1 is SGHTA and CDR2 is FQGNSA. Here the CDR3 reads CASSVATGSYEQYF. For the CDR3, the DNA is TGTGCCAGCAGCGTCGCCACAGGGTCCTACGAGCAGTACTTC.

This CDR3 reads CSANRGQAYEQYF. CDR3 DNA sequence: TGCAGTGCTAACAGGGGGCAGGCGTACGAGCAGTACTTC. This chain links TRBV20-1 with TRBJ2-7; 9 bases agree with TRBD1. Looked up from germline, CDR1 is DFQATT and CDR2 is SNEGSKA (reference sequence). The CDR3 length is 13 residues. The ends lost 4 bases at V and 4 bases at J; junction bases unmatched: 5.